These 3 T cell receptor beta chains originate from one sample sequenced in a study of blood T cell repertoires in COVID-19. Sequencing used immunoSEQ multiplex PCR; TCRdb keeps in-frame clones, though not all of them. The table has 120,000 or so clones, 79% seen once. The sample comprised peripheral blood. These receptors were taken from a man aged 40-50 years with active or convalescent COVID-19.

The chain couples TRBV10-3 to TRBJ1-6, with D maybe TRBD1 (5 bases). Germline CDR1 and CDR2: ENHRY and SYGVKD. The CDR3 consists of 16 residues. Trimming cost V 3 bases and J 6 bases, with 15 bases left between them. The CDR3 nucleotides are TGTGCCATCAGTGAAACGGGGGGGATCAGTAATTCACCCCTCCACTTT. Translated, it gives CAISETGGISNSPLHF.

The chain has TRBV6-5 and TRBJ2-7; D is perhaps TRBD1 (6 bases). CDR3 length: 14 amino acids. CDR1 MNHEY and CDR2 SVGAGI come from the germline V gene. Trimming took off 7 bases at V and 2 bases at J, with 15 bases between the two ends. The CDR3 sequence is CASTIPGTPYEQYF. The DNA of the CDR3 is TGTGCCAGCACCATCCCAGGGACACCCTACGAGCAGTACTTC.

V is TRBV27 and J is TRBJ1-2; possible D gene TRBD1, 6 bases. Germline CDR1 MNHEY, CDR2 SMNVEV (reference sequence). The CDR3 contains 14 residues. Trimming cost V 3 bases and J 7 bases, with 15 bases left between them. The CDR3 nucleotides are TGTGCCAGCAGTTTTGGGGGGGGGCATAGTGGCTACACCTTC. This translates into CASSFGGGHSGYTF.